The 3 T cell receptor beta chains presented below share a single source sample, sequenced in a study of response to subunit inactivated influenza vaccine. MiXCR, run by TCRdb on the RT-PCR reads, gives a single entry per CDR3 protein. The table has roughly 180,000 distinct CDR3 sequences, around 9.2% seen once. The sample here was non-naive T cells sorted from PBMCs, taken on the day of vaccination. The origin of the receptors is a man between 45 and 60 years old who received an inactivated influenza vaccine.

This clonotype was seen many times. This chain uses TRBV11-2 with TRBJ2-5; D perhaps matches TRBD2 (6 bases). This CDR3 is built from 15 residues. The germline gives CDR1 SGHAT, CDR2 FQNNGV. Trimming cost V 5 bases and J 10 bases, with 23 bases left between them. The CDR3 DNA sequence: TGTGCCAGCAGCCAAGAGGGACGCGGGATAAGGAGCCAGTACTTC. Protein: CASSQEGRGIRSQYF.

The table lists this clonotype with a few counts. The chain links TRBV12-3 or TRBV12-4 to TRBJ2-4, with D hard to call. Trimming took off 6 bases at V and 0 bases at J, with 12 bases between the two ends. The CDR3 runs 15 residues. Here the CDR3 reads CASSPASLAKNIQYF. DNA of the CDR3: TGTGCCAGCAGCCCTGCGTCACTAGCCAAAAACATTCAGTACTTC.

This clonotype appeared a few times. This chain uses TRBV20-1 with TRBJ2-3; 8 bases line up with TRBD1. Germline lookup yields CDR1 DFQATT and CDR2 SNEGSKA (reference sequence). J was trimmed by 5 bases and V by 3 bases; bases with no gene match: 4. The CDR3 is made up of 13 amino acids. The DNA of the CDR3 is TGCAGTGCTAGTTTCAGGGGGCAAGATACGCAGTATTTT. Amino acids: CSASFRGQDTQYF.